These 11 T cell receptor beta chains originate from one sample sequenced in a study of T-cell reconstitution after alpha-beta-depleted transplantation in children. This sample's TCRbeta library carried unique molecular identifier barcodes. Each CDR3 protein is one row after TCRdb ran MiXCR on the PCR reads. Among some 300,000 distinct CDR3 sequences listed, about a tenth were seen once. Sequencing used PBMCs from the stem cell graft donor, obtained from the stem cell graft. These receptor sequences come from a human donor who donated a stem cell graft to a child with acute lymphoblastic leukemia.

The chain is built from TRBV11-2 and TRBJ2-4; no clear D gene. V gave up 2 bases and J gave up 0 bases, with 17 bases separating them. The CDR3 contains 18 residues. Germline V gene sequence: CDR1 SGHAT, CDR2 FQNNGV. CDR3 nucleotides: TGTGCCAGCAGCTTAATTGGCAAGGGCACAAGAGCCAAAAACATTCAGTACTTC. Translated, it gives CASSLIGKGTRAKNIQYF.

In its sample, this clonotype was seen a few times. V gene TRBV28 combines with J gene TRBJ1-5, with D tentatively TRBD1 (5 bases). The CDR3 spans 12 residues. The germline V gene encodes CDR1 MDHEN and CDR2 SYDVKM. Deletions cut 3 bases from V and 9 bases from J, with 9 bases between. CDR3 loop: CASSFGGWPQHF. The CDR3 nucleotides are TGTGCCAGCAGTTTTGGGGGGTGGCCCCAGCATTTT. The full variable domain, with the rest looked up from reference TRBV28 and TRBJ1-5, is DVKVTQSSRYLVKRTGEKVFLECVQDMDHENMFWYRQDPGLGLRLIYFSYDVKMKEKGDIPEGYSVSREKKERFSLILESASTNQTSMYLCASSFGGWPQHFGDGTRLSIL.

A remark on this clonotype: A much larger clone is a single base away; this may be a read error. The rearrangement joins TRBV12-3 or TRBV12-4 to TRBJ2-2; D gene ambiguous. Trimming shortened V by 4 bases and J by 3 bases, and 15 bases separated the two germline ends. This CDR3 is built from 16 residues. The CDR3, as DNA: TGTGCCAGCAGTTCAGGAAGTCAAAGTGACACCGGGGAGCTGTTTTTT. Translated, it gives CASSSGSQSDTGELFF.

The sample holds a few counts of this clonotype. CDR3 protein: CSVRWGAEAFF. The CDR3 bases are TGCAGCGTTAGGTGGGGGGCAGAAGCTTTCTTT. This chain uses TRBV29-1 with TRBJ1-1, with D possibly being TRBD1 (6 bases). Germline CDR1 is SQVTM and CDR2 is ANQGSEA. Trimming took 5 bases from V and 8 from J, leaving 12 bases between them. The CDR3 has 11 residues.

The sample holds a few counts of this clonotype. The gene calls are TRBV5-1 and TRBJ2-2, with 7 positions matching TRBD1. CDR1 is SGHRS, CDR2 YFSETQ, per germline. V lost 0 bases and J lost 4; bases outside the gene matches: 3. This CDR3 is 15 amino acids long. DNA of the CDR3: TGCGCCAGCAGCTTGGAGACAGGGTCCACCGGGGAGCTGTTTTTT. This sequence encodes CASSLETGSTGELFF.

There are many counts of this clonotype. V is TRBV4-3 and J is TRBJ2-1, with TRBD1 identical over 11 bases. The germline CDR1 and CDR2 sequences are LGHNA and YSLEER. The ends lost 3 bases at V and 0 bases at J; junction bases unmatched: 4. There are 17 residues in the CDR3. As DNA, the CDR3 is TGCGCCAGCAGCCAGGAGGGGACAGGGGGCTCCTACAATGAGCAGTTCTTC. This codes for CASSQEGTGGSYNEQFF.

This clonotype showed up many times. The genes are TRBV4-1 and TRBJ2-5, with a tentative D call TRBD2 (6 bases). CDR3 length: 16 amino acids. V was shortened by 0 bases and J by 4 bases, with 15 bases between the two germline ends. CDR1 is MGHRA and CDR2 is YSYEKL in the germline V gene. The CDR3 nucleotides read TGCGCCAGCAGCCAAGAAACCCCTGGACTAAGAGAGACCCAGTACTTC. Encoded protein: CASSQETPGLRETQYF.

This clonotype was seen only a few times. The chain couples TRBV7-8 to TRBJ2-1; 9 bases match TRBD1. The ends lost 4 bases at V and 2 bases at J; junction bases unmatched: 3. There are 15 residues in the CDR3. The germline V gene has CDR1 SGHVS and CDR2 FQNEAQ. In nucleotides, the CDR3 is TGTGCCAGCAGCTGGGGACAGGGCCCCTACAATGAGCAGTTCTTC. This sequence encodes CASSWGQGPYNEQFF. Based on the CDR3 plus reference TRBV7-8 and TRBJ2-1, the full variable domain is GAGVSQSPRYKVAKRGQDVALRCDPISGHVSLFWYQQALGQGPEFLTYFQNEAQLDKSGLPSDRFFAERPEGSVSTLKIQRTQQEDSAVYLCASSWGQGPYNEQFFGPGTRLTVL.

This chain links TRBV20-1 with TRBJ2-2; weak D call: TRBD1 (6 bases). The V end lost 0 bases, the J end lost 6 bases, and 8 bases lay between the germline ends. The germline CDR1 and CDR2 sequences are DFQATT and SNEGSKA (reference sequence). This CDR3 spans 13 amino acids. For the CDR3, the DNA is TGCAGTGCTAGAGAAAGGGGGTCCGGGGAGCTGTTTTTT. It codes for CSARERGSGELFF.

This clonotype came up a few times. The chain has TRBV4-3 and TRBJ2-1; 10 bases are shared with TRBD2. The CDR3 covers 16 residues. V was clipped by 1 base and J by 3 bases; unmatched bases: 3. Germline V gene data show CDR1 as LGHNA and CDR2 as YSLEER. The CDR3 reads CASSQGGLANYNEQFF. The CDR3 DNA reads TGCGCCAGCAGCCAAGGGGGACTAGCGAACTACAATGAGCAGTTCTTC.

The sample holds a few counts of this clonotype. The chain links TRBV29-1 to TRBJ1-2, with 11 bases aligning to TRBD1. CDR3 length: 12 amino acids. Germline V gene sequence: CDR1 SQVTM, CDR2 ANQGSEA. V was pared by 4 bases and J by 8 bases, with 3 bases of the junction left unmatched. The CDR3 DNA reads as TGCAGCGTTGGAGGACAGGGGGCGGGCTACACCTTC. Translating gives CSVGGQGAGYTF.